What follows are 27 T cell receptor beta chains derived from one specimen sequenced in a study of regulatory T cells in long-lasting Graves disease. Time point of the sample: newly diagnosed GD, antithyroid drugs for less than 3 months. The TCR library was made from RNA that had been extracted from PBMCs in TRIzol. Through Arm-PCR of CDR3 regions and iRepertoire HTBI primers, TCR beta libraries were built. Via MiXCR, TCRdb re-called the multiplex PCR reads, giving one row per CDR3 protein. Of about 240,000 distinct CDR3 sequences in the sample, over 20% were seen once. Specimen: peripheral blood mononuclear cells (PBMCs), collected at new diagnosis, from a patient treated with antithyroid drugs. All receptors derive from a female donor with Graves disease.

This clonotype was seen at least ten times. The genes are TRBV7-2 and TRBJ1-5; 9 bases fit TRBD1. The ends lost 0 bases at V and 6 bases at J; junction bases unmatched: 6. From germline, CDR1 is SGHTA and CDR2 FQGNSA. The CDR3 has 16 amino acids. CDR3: CASSLATGTGTQPQHF. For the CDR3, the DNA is TGTGCCAGCAGCTTAGCGACAGGGACAGGGACTCAGCCCCAGCATTTT.

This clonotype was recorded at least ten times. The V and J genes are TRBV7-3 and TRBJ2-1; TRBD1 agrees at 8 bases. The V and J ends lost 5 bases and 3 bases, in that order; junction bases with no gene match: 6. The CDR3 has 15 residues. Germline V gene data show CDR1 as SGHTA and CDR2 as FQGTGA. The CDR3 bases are TGTGCCAGCAGCCTCGGACAGGGCCACTACAATGAGCAGTTCTTC. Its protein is CASSLGQGHYNEQFF.

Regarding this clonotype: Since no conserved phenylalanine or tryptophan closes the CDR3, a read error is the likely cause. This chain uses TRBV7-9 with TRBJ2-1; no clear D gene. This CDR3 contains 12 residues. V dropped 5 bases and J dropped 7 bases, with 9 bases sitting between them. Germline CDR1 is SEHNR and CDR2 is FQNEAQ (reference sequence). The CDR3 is CASSDRDNEQFI. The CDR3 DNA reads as TGTGCCAGCAGCGATAGGGATAATGAGCAGTTCATC.

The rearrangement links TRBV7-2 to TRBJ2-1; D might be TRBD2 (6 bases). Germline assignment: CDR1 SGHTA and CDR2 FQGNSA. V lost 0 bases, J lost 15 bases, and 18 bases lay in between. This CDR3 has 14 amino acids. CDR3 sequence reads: CASSLAEGLGILFF. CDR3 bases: TGTGCCAGCAGCTTAGCGGAGGGACTTGGGATTTTGTTCTTC.

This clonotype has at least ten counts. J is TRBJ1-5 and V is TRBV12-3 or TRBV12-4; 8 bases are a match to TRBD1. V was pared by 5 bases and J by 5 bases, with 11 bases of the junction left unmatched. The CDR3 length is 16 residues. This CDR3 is CASSLLGQGTDQPQHF. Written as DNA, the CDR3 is TGTGCCAGCAGTCTACTCGGACAGGGCACTGATCAGCCCCAGCATTTT.

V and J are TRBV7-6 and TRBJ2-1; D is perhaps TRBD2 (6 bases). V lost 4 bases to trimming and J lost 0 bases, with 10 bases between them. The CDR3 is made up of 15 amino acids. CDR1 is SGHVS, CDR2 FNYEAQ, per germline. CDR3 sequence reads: CASSSGGTSYNEQFF. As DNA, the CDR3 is TGTGCCAGCAGCTCCGGGGGAACCTCCTACAATGAGCAGTTCTTC.

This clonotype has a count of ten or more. CDR3 residues: CASRGGGSSYEQYF. In nucleotides, the CDR3 is TGTGCCAGCAGGGGCGGGGGGAGCTCCTACGAGCAGTACTTC. This chain joins TRBV7-9 and TRBJ2-7; the match to TRBD2 covers 8 bases. The CDR3 has 14 residues. Germline assignment: CDR1 SEHNR and CDR2 FQNEAQ (reference sequence). V lost 6 bases and J lost 0; bases outside the gene matches: 4. Combining the CDR3 with reference TRBV7-9 and TRBJ2-7 gives the whole variable domain DTGVSQNPRHKITKRGQNVTFRCDPISEHNRLYWYRQTLGQGPEFLTYFQNEAQLEKSRLLSDRFSAERPKGSFSTLEIQRTEQGDSAMYLCASRGGGSSYEQYFGPGTRLTVT.

Written as DNA, the CDR3 is TGTGCCAGCAGTGAAAGTGGCGGCAGATACGAGCAGTACTTC. It is translated as CASSESGGRYEQYF. V is TRBV6-4 and J is TRBJ2-7; D ambiguous. V lost 3 bases and J lost 4, with 13 bases in between. This CDR3 is built from 14 residues. Germline CDR1 MRHNA, CDR2 SNTAGT.

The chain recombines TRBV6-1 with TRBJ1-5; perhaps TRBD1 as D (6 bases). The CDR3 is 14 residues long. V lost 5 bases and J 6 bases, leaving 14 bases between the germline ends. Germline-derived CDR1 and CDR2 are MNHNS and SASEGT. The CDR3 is CASSYRALGQPQHF. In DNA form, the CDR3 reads TGTGCCAGCAGTTACAGGGCCCTCGGTCAGCCCCAGCATTTT.

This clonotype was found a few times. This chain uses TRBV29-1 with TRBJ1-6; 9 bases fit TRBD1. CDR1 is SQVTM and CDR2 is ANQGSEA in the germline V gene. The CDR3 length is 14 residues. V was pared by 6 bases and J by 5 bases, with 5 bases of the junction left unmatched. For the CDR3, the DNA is TGCAGCGTGAGAGGACAGGGGAATAATTCACCCCTCCACTTT. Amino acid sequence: CSVRGQGNNSPLHF.

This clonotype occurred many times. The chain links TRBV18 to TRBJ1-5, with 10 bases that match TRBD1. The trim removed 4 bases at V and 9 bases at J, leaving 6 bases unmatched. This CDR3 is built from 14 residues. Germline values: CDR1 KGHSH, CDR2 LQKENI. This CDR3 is CASSRQGAFWPQHF. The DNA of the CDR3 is TGTGCCAGCTCACGACAGGGGGCCTTTTGGCCCCAGCATTTT.

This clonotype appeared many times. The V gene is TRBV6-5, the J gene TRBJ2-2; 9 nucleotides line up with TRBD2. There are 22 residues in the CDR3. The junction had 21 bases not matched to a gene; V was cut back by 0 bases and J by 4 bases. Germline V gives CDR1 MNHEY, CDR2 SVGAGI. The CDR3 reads CASSYSIAPAEVAGVVTGELFF. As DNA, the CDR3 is TGTGCCAGCAGTTACTCGATCGCCCCCGCCGAGGTAGCGGGAGTTGTCACCGGGGAGCTGTTTTTT.

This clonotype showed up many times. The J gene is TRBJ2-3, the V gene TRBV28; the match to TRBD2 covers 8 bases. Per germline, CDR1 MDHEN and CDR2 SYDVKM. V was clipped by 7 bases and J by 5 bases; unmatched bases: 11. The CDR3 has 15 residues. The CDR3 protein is CASIRRGDRKDTQYF. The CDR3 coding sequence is TGTGCCAGCATACGGCGGGGGGACCGGAAAGATACGCAGTATTTT.

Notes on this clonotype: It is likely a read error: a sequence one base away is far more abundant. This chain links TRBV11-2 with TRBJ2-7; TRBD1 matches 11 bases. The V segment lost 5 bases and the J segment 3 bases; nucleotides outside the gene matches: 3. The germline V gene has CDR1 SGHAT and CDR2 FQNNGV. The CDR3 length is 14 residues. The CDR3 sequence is CASSRGTGGYEQYF. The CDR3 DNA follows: TGTGCCAGCAGCCGCGGGACAGGGGGCTACGAGCAGTACTTC.

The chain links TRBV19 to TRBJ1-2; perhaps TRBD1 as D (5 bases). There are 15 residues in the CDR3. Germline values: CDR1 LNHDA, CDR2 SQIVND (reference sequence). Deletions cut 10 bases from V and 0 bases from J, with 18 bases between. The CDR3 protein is CATSGGSSSNYGYTF. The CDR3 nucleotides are TGTGCCACCAGTGGGGGTTCATCTTCTAACTATGGCTACACCTTC.

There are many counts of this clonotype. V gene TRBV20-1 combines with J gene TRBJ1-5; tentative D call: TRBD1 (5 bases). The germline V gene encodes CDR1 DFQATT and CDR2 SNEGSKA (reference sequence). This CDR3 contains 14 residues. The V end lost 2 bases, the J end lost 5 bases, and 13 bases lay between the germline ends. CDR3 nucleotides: TGCAGTGCTAGACTCCCCGGGACCTATCAGCCCCAGCATTTT. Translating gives CSARLPGTYQPQHF.

CDR3 bases: TGTGCCAGTAGTAGGGCAGGGAAATACGAGCAGTACTTC. It codes for CASSRAGKYEQYF. The gene calls are TRBV19 and TRBJ2-7, with D tentatively TRBD1 (5 bases). The CDR3 has 13 amino acids. Germline loops: CDR1 LNHDA, CDR2 SQIVND (reference sequence). Trimming pared 4 bases from V and 4 bases from J, leaving 11 bases between.

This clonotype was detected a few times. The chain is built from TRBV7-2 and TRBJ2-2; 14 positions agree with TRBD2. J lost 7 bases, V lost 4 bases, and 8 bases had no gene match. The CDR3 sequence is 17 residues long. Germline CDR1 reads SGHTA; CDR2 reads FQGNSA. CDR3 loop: CASSSKGLAGAGGELFF. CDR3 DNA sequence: TGTGCCAGCAGCTCGAAGGGACTAGCGGGAGCGGGCGGGGAGCTGTTTTTT.

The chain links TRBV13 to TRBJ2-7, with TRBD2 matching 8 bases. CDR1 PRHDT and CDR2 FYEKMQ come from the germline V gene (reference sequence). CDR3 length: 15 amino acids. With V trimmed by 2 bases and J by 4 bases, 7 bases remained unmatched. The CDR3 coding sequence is TGTGCCAGCAGCTTACAACGGGAGGGCTTGTACGAGCAGTACTTC. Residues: CASSLQREGLYEQYF.

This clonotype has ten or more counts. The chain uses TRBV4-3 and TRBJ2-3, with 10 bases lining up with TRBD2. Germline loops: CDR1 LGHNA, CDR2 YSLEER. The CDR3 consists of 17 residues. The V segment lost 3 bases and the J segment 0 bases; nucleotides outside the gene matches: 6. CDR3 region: CASSQLLAGGSTDTQYF. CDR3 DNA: TGCGCCAGCAGCCAGCTTTTAGCGGGAGGAAGCACAGATACGCAGTATTTT.

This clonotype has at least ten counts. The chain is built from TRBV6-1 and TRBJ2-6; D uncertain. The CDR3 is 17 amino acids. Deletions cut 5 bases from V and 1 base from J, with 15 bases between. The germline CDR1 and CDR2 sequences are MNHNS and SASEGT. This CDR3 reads CASSPRPTPSGANVLTF. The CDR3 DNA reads TGTGCCAGCAGTCCCCGCCCCACGCCGTCTGGGGCCAACGTCCTGACTTTC.

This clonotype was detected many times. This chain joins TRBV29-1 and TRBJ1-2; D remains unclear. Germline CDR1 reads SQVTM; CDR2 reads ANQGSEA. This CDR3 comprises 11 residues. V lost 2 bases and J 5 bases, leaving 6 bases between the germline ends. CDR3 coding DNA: TGCAGCGTTGAACAGGAGTATGGCTACACCTTC. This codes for CSVEQEYGYTF.

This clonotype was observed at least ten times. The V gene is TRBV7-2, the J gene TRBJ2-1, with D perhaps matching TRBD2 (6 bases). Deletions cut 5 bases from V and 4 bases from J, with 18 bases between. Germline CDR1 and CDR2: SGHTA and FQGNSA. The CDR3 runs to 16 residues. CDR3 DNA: TGTGCCAGCAGCCCCGGTCCGGGAGTTACGTACAATGAGCAGTTCTTC. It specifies CASSPGPGVTYNEQFF.

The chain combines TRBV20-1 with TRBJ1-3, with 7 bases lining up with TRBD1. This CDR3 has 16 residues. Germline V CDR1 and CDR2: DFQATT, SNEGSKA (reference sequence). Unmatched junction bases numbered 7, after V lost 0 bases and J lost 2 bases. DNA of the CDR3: TGCAGTGCTAGAGAACAGGGGAAGGTGACTGGAAACACCATATATTTT. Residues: CSAREQGKVTGNTIYF.

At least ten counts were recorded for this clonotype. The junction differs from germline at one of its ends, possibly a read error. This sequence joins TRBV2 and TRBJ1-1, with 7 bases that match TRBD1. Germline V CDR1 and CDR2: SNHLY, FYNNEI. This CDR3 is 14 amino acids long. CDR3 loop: CASSELPGGTEAFF. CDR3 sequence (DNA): TGCGCCAGCAGTGAGTTGCCAGGGGGCACTGAAGCTTTCTTT.

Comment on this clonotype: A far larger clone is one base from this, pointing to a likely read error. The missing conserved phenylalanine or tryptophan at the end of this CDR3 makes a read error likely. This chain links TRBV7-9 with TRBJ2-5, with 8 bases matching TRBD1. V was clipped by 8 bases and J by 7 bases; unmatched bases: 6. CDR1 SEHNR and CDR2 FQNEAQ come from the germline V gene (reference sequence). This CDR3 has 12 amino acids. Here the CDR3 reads CASGQGAGTQYS. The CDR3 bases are TGTGCCAGCGGCCAGGGGGCTGGGACCCAGTACTCC.

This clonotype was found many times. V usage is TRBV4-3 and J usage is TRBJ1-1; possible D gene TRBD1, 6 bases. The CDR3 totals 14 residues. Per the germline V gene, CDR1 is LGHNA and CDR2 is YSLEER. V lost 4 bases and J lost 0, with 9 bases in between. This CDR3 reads CASSPGVMNTEAFF. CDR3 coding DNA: TGCGCCAGCAGCCCAGGGGTAATGAACACTGAAGCTTTCTTT.